This T cell receptor (beta chain) is from a study of lymphopenia after photon versus proton radiotherapy. The repertoire was sequenced with immunoSEQ multiplex PCR; TCRdb's copy has only in-frame clones and lacks some. This sample has about 25,000 clones; around 83% occur once, and the top ten carry approximately 4%. Trimming stripped 6 bases from V and 5 bases from J, with 10 bases between. Germline V gene sequence: CDR1 SQVTM, CDR2 ANQGSEA. The CDR3 spans 11 residues. The input for sequencing was peripheral blood, taken from a patient treated with photon-based radiotherapy. The sequence was collected from a woman aged 45 to 65 with pancreatic cancer. The V and J genes are TRBV29-1 and TRBJ2-5; D might be TRBD1 or TRBD2, each matching 5 bases. This CDR3 is CSVGTGETQYF. The CDR3 DNA sequence: TGCAGCGTAGGGACCGGGGAGACCCAGTACTTC.